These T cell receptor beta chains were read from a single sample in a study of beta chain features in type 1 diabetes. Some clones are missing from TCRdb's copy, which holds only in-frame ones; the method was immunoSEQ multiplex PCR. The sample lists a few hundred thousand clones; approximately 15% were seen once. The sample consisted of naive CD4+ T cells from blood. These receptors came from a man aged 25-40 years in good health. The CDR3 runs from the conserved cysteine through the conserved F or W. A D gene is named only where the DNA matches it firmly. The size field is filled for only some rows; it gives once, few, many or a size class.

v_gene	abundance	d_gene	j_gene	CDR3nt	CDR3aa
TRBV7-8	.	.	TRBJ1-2	TGTGCCAGCAGCTCCAGGGACCCTAACTATGGCTACACCTTC	CASSSRDPNYGYTF
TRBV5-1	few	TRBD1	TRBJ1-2	TGCGCCAGCAGCGCGTCCGGGACAGGATTGGGCTACACCTTC	CASSASGTGLGYTF
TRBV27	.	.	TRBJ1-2	TGTGCCAGCAGTTTAGGGGAGGGGACGTATGGCTACACCTTC	CASSLGEGTYGYTF
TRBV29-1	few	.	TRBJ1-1	TGCAGCGTTGAAGTACCCAGGGTTCAGAACACTGAAGCTTTCTTT	CSVEVPRVQNTEAFF
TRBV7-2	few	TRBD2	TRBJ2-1	TGTGCCAGCAGGGCCGGGACTAGCCCTTACAATGAGCAGTTCTTC	CASRAGTSPYNEQFF
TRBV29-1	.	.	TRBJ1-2	TGCAGCGTTGTTGACAGGCCAAGCTATGGCTACACCTTC	CSVVDRPSYGYTF
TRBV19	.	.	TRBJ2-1	TGTGCCAGTAGTCCTAGGGACACCTACAATGAGCAGTTCTTC	CASSPRDTYNEQFF
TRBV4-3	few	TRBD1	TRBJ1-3	TGCGCCAGCAGCCAACGGGACAGAGTAGGAAACACCATATATTTT	CASSQRDRVGNTIYF
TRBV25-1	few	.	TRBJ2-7	TGTGCCAGCAGTTCCGTACGCGGGCAGTACTTC	CASSSVRGQYF
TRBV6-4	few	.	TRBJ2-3	TGTGCCAGCAGTATCACGTGGAGGGGCACAGATACGCAGTATTTT	CASSITWRGTDTQYF
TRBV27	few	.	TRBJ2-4	TGTGCCAGCAGTTCTCGGGCGTGGGACTTAGCCAAAAACATTCAGTACTTC	CASSSRAWDLAKNIQYF
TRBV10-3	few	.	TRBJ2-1	TGTGCCATCAGGCCCCAGGCAGTAGGACTTCTCAATGAGCAGTTCTTC	CAIRPQAVGLLNEQFF
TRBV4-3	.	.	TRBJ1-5	TGCGCCAGCAGCCAAGCTTGGTTCGGGGCGACGGCAAGGCCCCAGCATTTT	CASSQAWFGATARPQHF
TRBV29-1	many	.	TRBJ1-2	TGCAGCGTCGGAAGGGAACAGTTCTATGGCTACACCTTC	CSVGREQFYGYTF
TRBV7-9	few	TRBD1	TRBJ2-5	TGTGCCAGCAGCTTCGGAGGGGACAGGGGCCCCAAAGAGACCCAGTACTTC	CASSFGGDRGPKETQYF
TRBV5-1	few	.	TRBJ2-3	TGCGCCAGCAGCTTGGAGGCGGCCTCTAGCACAGATACGCAGTATTTT	CASSLEAASSTDTQYF
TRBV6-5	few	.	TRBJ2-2	TGTGCCAGCAGTTTGGTAGACACCGGGGAGCTGTTTTTT	CASSLVDTGELFF
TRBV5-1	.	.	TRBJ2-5	TGCGCCAGCTGCCTGCGGAACGGAGAGACCCAGTACTTC	CASCLRNGETQYF
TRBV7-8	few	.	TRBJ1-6	TGTGCCAGCAGCTCTCCTGGAGAGAGGAGCTCCTATAATTCACCCCTCCACTTT	CASSSPGERSSYNSPLHF
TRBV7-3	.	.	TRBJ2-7	TGTGCCAGCAGCTTAGCGATCGGCCGAGAGCACTACGAGCAGTACTTC	CASSLAIGREHYEQYF
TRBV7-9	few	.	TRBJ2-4	TGTGCCAGCAGCTTTTTTGGCGATGAAAACATTCAGTACTTC	CASSFFGDENIQYF
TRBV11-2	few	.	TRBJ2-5	TGTGCCAGCAGCTTAACGGCCAGGGGTCGGGAGACCCAGTACTTC	CASSLTARGRETQYF
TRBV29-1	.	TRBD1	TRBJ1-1	TGCAGCACCGGGACAGGGCCGAACACTGAAGCTTTCTTT	CSTGTGPNTEAFF
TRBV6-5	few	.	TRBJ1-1	TGTGCCAGCAGTTACTCGTCGCAGGCGAACACTGAAGCTTTCTTT	CASSYSSQANTEAFF
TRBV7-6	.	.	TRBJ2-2	TGTGCCAGCAGCTTAGGACGTCCTGGCACCGGGGAGCTGTTTTTT	CASSLGRPGTGELFF
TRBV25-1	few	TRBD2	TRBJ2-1	TGTGCCAGCAGTGAACAACTAGCGGGAGGGAGGGATGAGCAGTTCTTC	CASSEQLAGGRDEQFF
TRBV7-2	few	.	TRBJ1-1	TGTGCCAGCAGCTTAGATCCGGATGTTGAAGCTTTCTTT	CASSLDPDVEAFF
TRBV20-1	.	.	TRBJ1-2	TGCAGTGCTAGAGGGAATGGCTACACCTTC	CSARGNGYTF
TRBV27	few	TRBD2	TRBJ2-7	TGTGCCAGCAGTTTATGGCGGGGGAACGAGCAGTACTTC	CASSLWRGNEQYF
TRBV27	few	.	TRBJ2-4	TGTGCCAGCAGTTTTAACAGAGCAAACATTCAGTACTTC	CASSFNRANIQYF
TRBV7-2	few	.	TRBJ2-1	TGTGCCAGCAGCAGGACCGGGAGCCTGGGGAATGAGCAGTTCTTC	CASSRTGSLGNEQFF
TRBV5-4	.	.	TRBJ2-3	TGTGCCAGCAGTCCGGGACAAAACACAGATACGCAGTATTTT	CASSPGQNTDTQYF
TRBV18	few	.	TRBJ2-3	TGTGCCAGCTCACCACCGATGGGGGCCCGGGATACGCAGTATTTT	CASSPPMGARDTQYF
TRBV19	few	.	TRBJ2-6	TGTGCCAGTAGTATCTCAGTTTCGGGGGCCAACGTCCTGACTTTC	CASSISVSGANVLTF
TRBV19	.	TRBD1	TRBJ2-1	TGTGCCAGTACGACACAGGGGGCGGCCTACAATGAGCAGTTCTTC	CASTTQGAAYNEQFF
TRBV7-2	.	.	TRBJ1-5	TGTGCCAGCAGCTCGAGGGAGACGAGCAATCAGCCCCAGCATTTT	CASSSRETSNQPQHF
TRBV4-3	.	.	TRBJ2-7	TGCGCCAGCAGACTTGAGGGATCCTACGAGCAGTACTTC	CASRLEGSYEQYF
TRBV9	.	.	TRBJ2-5	TGTGCCAGCAGCGTTAAGGGGGGCGGTTCGGCCCAGTACTTC	CASSVKGGGSAQYF
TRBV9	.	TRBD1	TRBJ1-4	TGTGCCAGCATAGGACAGGGACGGGATGAAAAACTGTTTTTT	CASIGQGRDEKLFF
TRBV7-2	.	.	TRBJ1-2	TGTGCCAGCAGCCCGGACAGCCACTCTATGGGCTACACCTTC	CASSPDSHSMGYTF
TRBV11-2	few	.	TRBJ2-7	TGTGCCAGCAGCTTAGAAGGGGGTGTAGACTACGAGCAGTACTTC	CASSLEGGVDYEQYF
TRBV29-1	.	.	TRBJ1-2	TGCAGCGTTGGGGGAAGGGGAGACCATGGCTACACCTTC	CSVGGRGDHGYTF
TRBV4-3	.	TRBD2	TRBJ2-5	TGCGCCAGCAGCCGGACTAGCGGGACCACTGGGGAGACCCAGTACTTC	CASSRTSGTTGETQYF
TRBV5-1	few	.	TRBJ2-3	TGCGCCAGCAGCTCGGAAGCAATTAGCACAGATACGCAGTATTTT	CASSSEAISTDTQYF
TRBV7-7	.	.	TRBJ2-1	TGTGCTAGCAGCTTAAGCGGCGTGCCCGAGCCGCAGTTCTTC	CASSLSGVPEPQFF
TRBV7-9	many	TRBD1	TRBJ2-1	TGTGCCACCTCCCGACAGGGGACAGGGGAGCAGTTCTTC	CATSRQGTGEQFF
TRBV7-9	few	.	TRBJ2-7	TGTGCCAGCAAGCGAGCAGGGACCTACGAGCAGTACTTC	CASKRAGTYEQYF
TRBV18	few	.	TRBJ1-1	TGTGCCAGCTCCCCATCCGGGGGTAACACTGAAGCTTTCTTT	CASSPSGGNTEAFF
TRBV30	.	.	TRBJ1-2	TGTGCCTGGAGTGCATTAGGGCATATTGATGGCTACACCTTC	CAWSALGHIDGYTF